This TCR beta chain came from a study of shared clonotypes between healthy human individuals (dated by TCRdb to 2018 to 2021). About the full investigation: A couple of women and three men aged 18 to 49 years were included in the cohort. Per donor, three plates each were used for CD4 naive and CD4 memory, two for CD8 naive, and one for CD8 memory. To estimate repertoire size and how much clonotype sharing occurs between individuals, the study deeply sequenced the blood TCR repertoires of five healthy adults. To increase sequencing depth and limit assay-specific biases, TCR repertoire library preparation and sequencing were carried out by different laboratories using diverse techniques. Per donor, leukapheresis produced somewhere between about 0.94 and 9 billion PBMCs.

Looking up the germline V gene (reference sequence) yields CDR1 MNHNY and CDR2 SVGAGI. V was cut back by 6 bases and J by 1 base, leaving a gap of 15 bases between them. The CDR3 runs 15 amino acids, cysteine and phenylalanine included. Only the CDR3 DNA is retained, 45 bases long and in frame from the first base. Study-wide conclusions, independent of this receptor: The small number of donors limited the genetic and exposure-history diversity represented. Sharing across several donors was observed for around 5% of naive CD4, over 3% of naive CD8, roughly 2.3% of memory CD4, and over 0.3% of memory CD8 clonotypes. Rarefaction of sorted-subset datasets indicated incomplete sequencing despite the large sequencing depth. Larger estimated clonotype richness was generally found for naive subsets than for memory subsets. Compared with non-shared clonotypes, the clonotypes found in all four sorted-subset donors had higher generation probabilities. Sampling was limited to blood, and TCR repertoires in tissue likely differ from TCR repertoires in blood. Based on pairwise subsampling, the degree of clonotype sharing among donors was expected to be affected by sequencing depth.

Healthy HIV-negative adults with no recently reported acute infections or vaccinations were included as donors. Every donor was a Caucasian adult residing in Nashville, Tennessee, USA. CD4+ T cells were enriched by magnetic negative selection, after which naive cells were positively selected on CD45RA and the negative fraction was taken as the memory subset. After blood collection by leukapheresis, PBMCs were isolated using Ficoll-Histopaque density gradient centrifugation and then cryopreserved in the vapor phase of liquid nitrogen. Analytical flow cytometry was used to check the purity and quantity of every magnetically sorted T cell population. Genomic DNA was isolated from every sorted fraction and measured by UV absorbance on a Nanodrop 2000c. Note on this clone: Its specific antigen is unknown. The record has no base qualities; no much larger clone is one base away.

Using the deep immunoSEQ assay, TCR CDR3 regions were amplified from genomic DNA by multiplex PCR. Genomic DNA extracted from each cell subset was distributed evenly over all wells of several immunoSEQ 96-well plates, and each plate served as one replicate. For sorted subsets, 200 to 250 ng of genomic DNA, equivalent to some 30,000 T cell genomes, went into each replicate PCR. The purified libraries were quantified using a Qubit 3.0 fluorometer, sized with a Bioanalyzer 2100, and then quantified again using the KAPA Library Quantification kit. A separate single-read 150-cycle Illumina NextSeq 550 flow cell was used to sequence each immunoSEQ 96-well plate. As for the original processing: Because only junctional sequences without quality scores were contained in the immunoSEQ output, filtering matching that applied to full-length reads could not be performed. Sequences were annotated with PyIR, a Python wrapper for IgBLAST v1.9, and V/J genes and CDR3 were assigned using IMGT germline references. Any read was removed if the V/J assignment was weak (E-value above 1e-6), the CDR3 was missing, or the read contained stop codons, out-of-frame junctions, or ambiguous translated residues. A V3J clonotype was defined by an identical inferred V gene, J gene, and CDR3 amino acid sequence. Percentage overlap between repertoires was calculated by dividing the number of shared unique clonotypes by the size of the smaller repertoire. Three approaches were used to assess repertoire richness: RTK rarefaction, the Chao1 estimator, and Recon v2.1 estimates of unobserved clonotypes. Generation probabilities for all TCRbeta clonotypes obtained by the gDNA method from several donors were computed using OLGA. The clones in this table, taken by TCRdb from immuneACCESS, are in-frame only. Not every clone is retained; where verified, under half of the shortfall comes from an unresolved V gene, and the cause of the rest is unknown. From that table come the V and J calls and clone size; the DNA was used to work out D and trimming. The sample table lists roughly 2 million clones, 90% to 95% of them with a count of one. Together, the top ten hold more than 0.1% of the sample.

The clonotype comes from a man aged 18 to 30 in good health. The rearranged chain carries TRBV6-6 and TRBJ2-5, and perhaps TRBD1 as D gene, on 5 matching bases. The specimen was naive CD4+ T cells sorted from blood. What the cell subset or site label conveys for this sample: CD45RA+ positively selected. The bases read TGTGCCAGCAGGCTGGGCAGGGCCTCCCAAGAGACCCAGTACTTC. This sequence encodes CASRLGRASQETQYF.